This TCR beta chain comes out of a study of shared clonotypes between healthy human individuals. This clone was found once. Germline CDR1 and CDR2: MNHEY and SMNVEV (reference sequence). Between the trimmed V and J ends, which lost 6 bases and 3 bases, there was a span of 12 bases. CDR3 size: 13 residues. Terminally differentiated effector memory CD45RA+ cells were excluded from the naive CD8 cells, which were CD45RO-negative and positively selected for CCR7. In the source study's methods: With immunoSEQ giving junction-only sequences and no quality scores, filtering differed. Assay used: immunoSEQ multiplex PCR; TCRdb lists only in-frame clones, some missing. The V and J calls and clone size come from that table; D and trimming were worked out from the DNA. The data show about 820,000 clones, about 91% seen once.

This clonotype originated in a man under 40 in good health. J is TRBJ2-7 and V is TRBV27; D unresolved. The sample was naive CD8+ T cells sorted from blood. CDR3 DNA sequence: TGTGCCAGCAGATTGGGAATTTTCTACGAGCAGTACTTC. Its translation is CASRLGIFYEQYF.